A selection of T cell receptor beta chains follows, all from one sample in a study of T cells after posttransplantation cyclophosphamide. Sequencing was performed with immunoSEQ multiplex PCR; in TCRdb, only in-frame clones are kept and a portion is missing. The sample has thousands of clones, none seen only once. This material consisted of PBMCs, taken after allogeneic stem cell transplant with posttransplant cyclophosphamide. Source of these receptors: a female patient aged 50-60 years who received an allogeneic stem cell transplant from a related donor, was CMV-positive, and had no GVHD. Part of the T cell pool may stem from the graft donor. CDR3s include the opening cysteine and the closing phenylalanine or tryptophan. Fields, in order: J gene, clone size, V gene, D gene, CDR3 DNA, CDR3 protein. D genes are given only for firm matches. Size values are once, few and many counts, or a class for expanded clones, and some rows have none.

TRBJ2-1 | many | TRBV27 | TRBD2 | TGTGCCAGCAGTTTTCGGGTGTTGGGGGGTTGGGGACTACCTCAAGATTATGAGCAGTTCTTC | CASSFRVLGGWGLPQDYEQFF
TRBJ1-2 | many | TRBV9 | TRBD1 | TGTGCCAGCAGTCTACAGGGGGCTGGCGCGGGGGGCTACACCTTC | CASSLQGAGAGGYTF
TRBJ1-1 | many | TRBV5-1 | . | TGCGCCAGCAGCGAAAATTGGCAGGCTGAAGCTTTCTTT | CASSENWQAEAFF
TRBJ2-3 | . | TRBV23-1 | . | TGCGCCAGCAGTCAGTCCTCCCTAGCGTCTAGCACAGATACGCAGTATTTT | CASSQSSLASSTDTQYF
TRBJ2-7 | many | TRBV7-9 | . | TGTGCCAGCAGCCCCGTCCGGGGCGGGGCAGGGAAGTACTTC | CASSPVRGGAGKYF
TRBJ2-5 | many | TRBV19 | TRBD1 | TGTGCCAGTAGTACCCGACAGGGGGCACCCCAAGAGACCCAGTACTTC | CASSTRQGAPQETQYF
TRBJ2-5 | many | TRBV19 | . | TGTGCCAGTAGTATGGACACCGAAGAGACCCAGTACTTC | CASSMDTEETQYF
TRBJ1-3 | many | TRBV12-3/TRBV12-4 | . | TGTGCCAGCAAAACTCATCGGCTCTCGGGGGACACCATATATTTT | CASKTHRLSGDTIYF
TRBJ2-3 | many | TRBV7-2 | TRBD1 | TGTGCCAGCACCAACCCGGGACAGTGGGATACGCAGTATTTT | CASTNPGQWDTQYF
TRBJ1-1 | many | TRBV7-9 | TRBD1 | TGTGCCAGCAGCTTAGGACAGGGCTACTACTCTCTCAGGGACACTGAAGCTTTCTTT | CASSLGQGYYSLRDTEAFF
TRBJ2-1 | many | TRBV6-2/TRBV6-3 | TRBD1 | TGTGCCAGCAGATCTTCAGGGGGCCCCAGGGAGTTCTTC | CASRSSGGPREFF
TRBJ1-1 | many | TRBV28 | . | TGTGCCAGCCGGATACAGGGCGCTGAAGCTTTCTTT | CASRIQGAEAFF
TRBJ1-5 | many | TRBV5-1 | . | TGCGCCAGCAGCCCGGGTCTAGATCAGCCCCAGCATTTT | CASSPGLDQPQHF
TRBJ1-1 | many | TRBV7-3 | TRBD1 | TGTGCCAGCAGCTTAGGGACAGAGAACACTGAAGCTTTCTTT | CASSLGTENTEAFF
TRBJ1-2 | many | TRBV20-1 | . | TGCAGTGCTAGGTCGCCAGGAGGCTACACCTTC | CSARSPGGYTF
TRBJ1-1 | many | TRBV29-1 | . | TGCAGCGTTACCCGTAGTGCTGAAGCTTTCTTT | CSVTRSAEAFF
TRBJ1-2 | many | TRBV12-3/TRBV12-4 | . | TGTGCCAGCAGCCCCAGTCGGCAGGGGCTTGGCTACACCTTC | CASSPSRQGLGYTF
TRBJ2-1 | many | TRBV4-3 | . | TGCGCCAGCAGCCAAGACGGGGAATCCGGCAATGAGCAGTTCTTC | CASSQDGESGNEQFF
TRBJ2-3 | many | TRBV28 | . | TGTGCCAGCAAACAGGACAGAGGGTCCACAGATACGCAGTATTTT | CASKQDRGSTDTQYF
TRBJ2-5 | medium-sized | TRBV6-2/TRBV6-3 | TRBD1 | TGTGCCAGCAGCGTTCTCCGGACAGGGAACCAAGAGACCCAGTACTTC | CASSVLRTGNQETQYF
TRBJ2-5 | many | TRBV27 | TRBD1 | TGTGCCAGCAGTCCCGCCTGGGGACAGGCCGGAACGGGGACCCAGTACTTC | CASSPAWGQAGTGTQYF
TRBJ1-2 | many | TRBV7-2 | TRBD1 | TGTGCCAGCAGCTTAGATCCGGGACAGGGGACCGGCTTC | CASSLDPGQGTGF
TRBJ2-3 | many | TRBV7-2 | . | TGTGCCAGCAGCCCGATAGGCGGGGAAGGAGGGACAGATACGCAGTATTTT | CASSPIGGEGGTDTQYF
TRBJ1-5 | many | TRBV2 | . | TGTGCCAGCAACGCCCCAGGCAATCAGCCCCAGCATTTT | CASNAPGNQPQHF
TRBJ2-1 | many | TRBV5-4 | . | TGTGCCAGCAGCCACGGGGATACGGGACTTCCTTACAATGAGCAGTTCTTC | CASSHGDTGLPYNEQFF
TRBJ2-1 | many | TRBV5-1 | TRBD2 | TGCGCCAGCAGCTTGGGACTAGCGGAAAACAATGAGCAGTTCTTC | CASSLGLAENNEQFF
TRBJ1-2 | many | TRBV27 | TRBD1 | TGTGCCAGCAGCCGACGGACAGGGGGCGCTGGTAATGGCTACACCTTC | CASSRRTGGAGNGYTF
TRBJ1-1 | large | TRBV12-3/TRBV12-4 | . | TGTGCCAGCAGTTTACTTACAGTCCTGAACACTGAAGCTTTCTTT | CASSLLTVLNTEAFF
TRBJ2-2 | many | TRBV5-6 | TRBD2 | TGTGCCAGCAGCTCGGGACTAGCGGGAGGTGGGGAGCTGTTTTTT | CASSSGLAGGGELFF
TRBJ2-3 | many | TRBV11-2 | TRBD2 | TGTGCCAGCAGCTTAACGGGGGGTCTGAGCACAGATACGCAGTATTTT | CASSLTGGLSTDTQYF
TRBJ1-2 | many | TRBV7-8 | TRBD1 | TGTGCCAGCAGCTCGAGTCAGGGGGTGGGTGGCTACACCTTC | CASSSSQGVGGYTF
TRBJ2-7 | many | TRBV5-6 | TRBD1 | TGTGCCAGCGGATCGGGACAGGTAACCTACGAGCAGTACTTC | CASGSGQVTYEQYF
TRBJ1-1 | medium-sized | TRBV7-9 | . | TGTGCCAGCAGCCTATTGGTTGAAGCTTTCTTT | CASSLLVEAFF
TRBJ2-2 | many | TRBV5-8 | . | TGTGCCAGCAGCTTCAGTGGGCTCGGCACCGGGGAGCTGTTTTTT | CASSFSGLGTGELFF
TRBJ1-5 | many | TRBV15 | TRBD1 | TGTGCCACCCTCCAGACAGGGAACAATCAGCCCCAGCATTTT | CATLQTGNNQPQHF
TRBJ2-3 | many | TRBV19 | TRBD2 | TGTGCCAGTCGCCCTCTGTTTAGCGGGTTAGCGGATACGCAGTATTTT | CASRPLFSGLADTQYF
TRBJ2-3 | few | TRBV9 | TRBD2 | TGTGCCAGCAGCGTAGAGATAGCGGGAAGCACAGATACGCAGTATTTT | CASSVEIAGSTDTQYF
TRBJ1-2 | many | TRBV11-2 | . | TGTGCCAGCAGCTTAGAAGAGAGCCTCTATGGCTACACCTTC | CASSLEESLYGYTF
TRBJ1-5 | medium-sized | TRBV12-3/TRBV12-4 | TRBD1 | TGTGCCAGCACCACAGGGGTGAGTCAGCCCCAGCATTTT | CASTTGVSQPQHF
TRBJ1-1 | many | TRBV18 | . | TGTGCCAGCTCAGGATCTTCGGGGGACACTGAAGCTTTCTTT | CASSGSSGDTEAFF
TRBJ1-2 | many | TRBV6-2/TRBV6-3 | TRBD1 | TGTGCCAGCGACAGGGAGGGTAACTATGGCTACACCTTC | CASDREGNYGYTF
TRBJ1-1 | many | TRBV7-2 | TRBD1 | TGTGCCAGCAGCATATGGACAGGGGGCCCGACTGAAGCTTTCTTT | CASSIWTGGPTEAFF
TRBJ2-5 | few | TRBV13 | . | TGTGCCAGCAGCTTAGGGAGGGCCCGACCCTCTAAAGAGACCCAGTACTTC | CASSLGRARPSKETQYF
TRBJ2-7 | many | TRBV6-2/TRBV6-3 | . | TGTGCCAGCAGTTACAGCCTACTAGGGTCCTACGAGCAGTACTTC | CASSYSLLGSYEQYF
TRBJ1-1 | many | TRBV14 | . | TGTGCCAGCAGCCAAGAAGGACAGCCGAGAAACACTGAAGCTTTCTTT | CASSQEGQPRNTEAFF
TRBJ1-5 | many | TRBV28 | . | TGTGCCAGCACTCTAGCCCGGGTCTACAATCAGCCCCAGCATTTT | CASTLARVYNQPQHF
TRBJ2-3 | many | TRBV10-2 | TRBD2 | TGCGCCAGCAGTGAACTAGCGGGAGTGGATACGCAGTATTTT | CASSELAGVDTQYF
TRBJ1-1 | many | TRBV9 | . | TGTGCCAGCAGCGTCGCAGGGTTGGCCACTGAAGCTTTCTTT | CASSVAGLATEAFF
TRBJ2-7 | many | TRBV7-9 | TRBD1 | TGTGCCAGCAGCCGACAGGGGGCCCGCTACGAGCAGTACTTC | CASSRQGARYEQYF
TRBJ2-5 | many | TRBV10-2 | . | TGCGCCAGCAGTGACAGGGATGTAGGGGAGACCCAGTACTTC | CASSDRDVGETQYF
TRBJ2-5 | many | TRBV7-7 | TRBD2 | TGTGCCAGCAGCCCATTAGCGGGACCCGAAGAGACCCAGTACTTC | CASSPLAGPEETQYF
TRBJ1-3 | medium-sized | TRBV4-3 | TRBD1 | TGCGCCAGCAGCCAGAAACAGGGGGCCGCTGGAAACACCATATATTTT | CASSQKQGAAGNTIYF
TRBJ2-3 | . | TRBV29-1 | . | TGCAGCGGCAAGTTGGGGGCGAGGGGCACAGATACGCAGTATTTT | CSGKLGARGTDTQYF
TRBJ1-1 | many | TRBV6-4 | . | TGTGCCAGCAGTGATACAGGAGCATTGAACACTGAAGCTTTCTTT | CASSDTGALNTEAFF
TRBJ1-4 | many | TRBV4-3 | TRBD1 | TGCGCCAGCAGCCACTCACCGGGACAGGGGTTTCGGGCTAATGAAAAACTGTTTTTT | CASSHSPGQGFRANEKLFF
TRBJ1-4 | many | TRBV15 | . | TGTGCCACCAGCAGACCTCGGTCCGGGACATCCGAAAAACTGTTTTTT | CATSRPRSGTSEKLFF